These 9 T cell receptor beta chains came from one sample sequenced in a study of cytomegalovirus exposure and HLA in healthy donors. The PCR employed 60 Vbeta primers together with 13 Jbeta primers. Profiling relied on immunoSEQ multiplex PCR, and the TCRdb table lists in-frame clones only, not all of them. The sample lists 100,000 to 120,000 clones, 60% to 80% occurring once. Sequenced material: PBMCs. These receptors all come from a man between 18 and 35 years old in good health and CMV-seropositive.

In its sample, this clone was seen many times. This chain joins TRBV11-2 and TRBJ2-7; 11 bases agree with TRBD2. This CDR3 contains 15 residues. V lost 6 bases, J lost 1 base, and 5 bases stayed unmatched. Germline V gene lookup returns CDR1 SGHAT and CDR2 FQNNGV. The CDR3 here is CASRYSGGASYEQYF. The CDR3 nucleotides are TGTGCCAGCAGGTATAGCGGGGGGGCTTCCTACGAGCAGTACTTC. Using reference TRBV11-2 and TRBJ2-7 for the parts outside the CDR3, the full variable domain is EAGVAQSPRYKIIEKRQSVAFWCNPISGHATLYWYQQILGQGPKLLIQFQNNGVVDDSQLPKDRFSAERLKGVDSTLKIQPAKLEDSAVYLCASRYSGGASYEQYFGPGTRLTVT.

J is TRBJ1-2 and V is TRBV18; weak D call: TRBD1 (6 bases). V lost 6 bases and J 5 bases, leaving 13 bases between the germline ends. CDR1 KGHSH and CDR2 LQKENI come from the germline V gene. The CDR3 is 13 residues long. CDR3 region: CASSTAGEYGYTF. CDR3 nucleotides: TGTGCCAGCTCTACTGCAGGGGAATATGGCTACACCTTC.

As DNA, the CDR3 is TGTGCCACCAGCGGGGAGACCGCGCACGCCACAGATTCACCCCTCCACTTT. It codes for CATSGETAHATDSPLHF. This chain uses TRBV15 with TRBJ1-6; D gene unclear. The V end was cut by 5 bases, the J end by 8 bases, with 22 bases between. CDR3 size: 17 residues. CDR1 and CDR2 from the germline V gene are LNHNV and YYDKDF (reference sequence).

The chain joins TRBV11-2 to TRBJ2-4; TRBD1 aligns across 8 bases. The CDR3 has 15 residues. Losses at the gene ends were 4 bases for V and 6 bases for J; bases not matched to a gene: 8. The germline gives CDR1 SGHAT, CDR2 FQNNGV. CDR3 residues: CASSSLFGQGNIQYF. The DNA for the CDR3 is TGTGCCAGCAGCTCGCTTTTCGGACAGGGAAACATTCAGTACTTC.

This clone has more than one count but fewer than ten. CDR3 sequence reads: CASRQDRVVSGYTF. The CDR3 DNA follows: TGTGCCAGCAGACAGGACAGGGTGGTGAGTGGCTACACCTTC. V is TRBV7-9 and J is TRBJ1-2, with 8 bases lining up with TRBD1. V dropped 6 bases and J dropped 7; count of bases not matched to a gene: 10. Germline V gene data show CDR1 as SEHNR and CDR2 as FQNEAQ (reference sequence). This CDR3 region has 14 residues. Variable domain in full (rest from reference TRBV7-9 and TRBJ1-2): DTGVSQNPRHKITKRGQNVTFRCDPISEHNRLYWYRQTLGQGPEFLTYFQNEAQLEKSRLLSDRFSAERPKGSFSTLEIQRTEQGDSAMYLCASRQDRVVSGYTFGSGTRLTVV.

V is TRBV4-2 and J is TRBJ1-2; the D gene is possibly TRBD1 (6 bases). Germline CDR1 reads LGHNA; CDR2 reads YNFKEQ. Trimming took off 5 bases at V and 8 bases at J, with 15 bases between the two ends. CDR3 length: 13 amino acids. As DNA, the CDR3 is TGTGCCAGCAGCGTACAAGGGGGGGGCGGCTACACCTTC. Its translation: CASSVQGGGGYTF.

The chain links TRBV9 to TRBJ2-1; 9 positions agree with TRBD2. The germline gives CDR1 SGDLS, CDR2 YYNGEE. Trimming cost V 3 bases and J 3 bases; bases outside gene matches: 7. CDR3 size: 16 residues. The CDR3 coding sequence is TGTGCCAGCAGCGCCCATAGCGGGGGCGACTACAATGAGCAGTTCTTC. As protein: CASSAHSGGDYNEQFF.

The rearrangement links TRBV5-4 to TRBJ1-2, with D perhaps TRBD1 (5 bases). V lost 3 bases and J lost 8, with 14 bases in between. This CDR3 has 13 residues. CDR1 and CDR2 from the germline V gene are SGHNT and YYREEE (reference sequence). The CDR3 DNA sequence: TGTGCCAGCAGCTCACAGGCGATCGGCGGCTACACCTTC. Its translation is CASSSQAIGGYTF.

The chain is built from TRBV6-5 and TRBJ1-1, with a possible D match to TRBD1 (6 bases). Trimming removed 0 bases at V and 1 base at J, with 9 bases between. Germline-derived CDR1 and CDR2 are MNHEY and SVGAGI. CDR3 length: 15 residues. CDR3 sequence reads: CASSYSRTANTEAFF. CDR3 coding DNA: TGTGCCAGCAGTTACTCCCGGACAGCGAACACTGAAGCTTTCTTT.